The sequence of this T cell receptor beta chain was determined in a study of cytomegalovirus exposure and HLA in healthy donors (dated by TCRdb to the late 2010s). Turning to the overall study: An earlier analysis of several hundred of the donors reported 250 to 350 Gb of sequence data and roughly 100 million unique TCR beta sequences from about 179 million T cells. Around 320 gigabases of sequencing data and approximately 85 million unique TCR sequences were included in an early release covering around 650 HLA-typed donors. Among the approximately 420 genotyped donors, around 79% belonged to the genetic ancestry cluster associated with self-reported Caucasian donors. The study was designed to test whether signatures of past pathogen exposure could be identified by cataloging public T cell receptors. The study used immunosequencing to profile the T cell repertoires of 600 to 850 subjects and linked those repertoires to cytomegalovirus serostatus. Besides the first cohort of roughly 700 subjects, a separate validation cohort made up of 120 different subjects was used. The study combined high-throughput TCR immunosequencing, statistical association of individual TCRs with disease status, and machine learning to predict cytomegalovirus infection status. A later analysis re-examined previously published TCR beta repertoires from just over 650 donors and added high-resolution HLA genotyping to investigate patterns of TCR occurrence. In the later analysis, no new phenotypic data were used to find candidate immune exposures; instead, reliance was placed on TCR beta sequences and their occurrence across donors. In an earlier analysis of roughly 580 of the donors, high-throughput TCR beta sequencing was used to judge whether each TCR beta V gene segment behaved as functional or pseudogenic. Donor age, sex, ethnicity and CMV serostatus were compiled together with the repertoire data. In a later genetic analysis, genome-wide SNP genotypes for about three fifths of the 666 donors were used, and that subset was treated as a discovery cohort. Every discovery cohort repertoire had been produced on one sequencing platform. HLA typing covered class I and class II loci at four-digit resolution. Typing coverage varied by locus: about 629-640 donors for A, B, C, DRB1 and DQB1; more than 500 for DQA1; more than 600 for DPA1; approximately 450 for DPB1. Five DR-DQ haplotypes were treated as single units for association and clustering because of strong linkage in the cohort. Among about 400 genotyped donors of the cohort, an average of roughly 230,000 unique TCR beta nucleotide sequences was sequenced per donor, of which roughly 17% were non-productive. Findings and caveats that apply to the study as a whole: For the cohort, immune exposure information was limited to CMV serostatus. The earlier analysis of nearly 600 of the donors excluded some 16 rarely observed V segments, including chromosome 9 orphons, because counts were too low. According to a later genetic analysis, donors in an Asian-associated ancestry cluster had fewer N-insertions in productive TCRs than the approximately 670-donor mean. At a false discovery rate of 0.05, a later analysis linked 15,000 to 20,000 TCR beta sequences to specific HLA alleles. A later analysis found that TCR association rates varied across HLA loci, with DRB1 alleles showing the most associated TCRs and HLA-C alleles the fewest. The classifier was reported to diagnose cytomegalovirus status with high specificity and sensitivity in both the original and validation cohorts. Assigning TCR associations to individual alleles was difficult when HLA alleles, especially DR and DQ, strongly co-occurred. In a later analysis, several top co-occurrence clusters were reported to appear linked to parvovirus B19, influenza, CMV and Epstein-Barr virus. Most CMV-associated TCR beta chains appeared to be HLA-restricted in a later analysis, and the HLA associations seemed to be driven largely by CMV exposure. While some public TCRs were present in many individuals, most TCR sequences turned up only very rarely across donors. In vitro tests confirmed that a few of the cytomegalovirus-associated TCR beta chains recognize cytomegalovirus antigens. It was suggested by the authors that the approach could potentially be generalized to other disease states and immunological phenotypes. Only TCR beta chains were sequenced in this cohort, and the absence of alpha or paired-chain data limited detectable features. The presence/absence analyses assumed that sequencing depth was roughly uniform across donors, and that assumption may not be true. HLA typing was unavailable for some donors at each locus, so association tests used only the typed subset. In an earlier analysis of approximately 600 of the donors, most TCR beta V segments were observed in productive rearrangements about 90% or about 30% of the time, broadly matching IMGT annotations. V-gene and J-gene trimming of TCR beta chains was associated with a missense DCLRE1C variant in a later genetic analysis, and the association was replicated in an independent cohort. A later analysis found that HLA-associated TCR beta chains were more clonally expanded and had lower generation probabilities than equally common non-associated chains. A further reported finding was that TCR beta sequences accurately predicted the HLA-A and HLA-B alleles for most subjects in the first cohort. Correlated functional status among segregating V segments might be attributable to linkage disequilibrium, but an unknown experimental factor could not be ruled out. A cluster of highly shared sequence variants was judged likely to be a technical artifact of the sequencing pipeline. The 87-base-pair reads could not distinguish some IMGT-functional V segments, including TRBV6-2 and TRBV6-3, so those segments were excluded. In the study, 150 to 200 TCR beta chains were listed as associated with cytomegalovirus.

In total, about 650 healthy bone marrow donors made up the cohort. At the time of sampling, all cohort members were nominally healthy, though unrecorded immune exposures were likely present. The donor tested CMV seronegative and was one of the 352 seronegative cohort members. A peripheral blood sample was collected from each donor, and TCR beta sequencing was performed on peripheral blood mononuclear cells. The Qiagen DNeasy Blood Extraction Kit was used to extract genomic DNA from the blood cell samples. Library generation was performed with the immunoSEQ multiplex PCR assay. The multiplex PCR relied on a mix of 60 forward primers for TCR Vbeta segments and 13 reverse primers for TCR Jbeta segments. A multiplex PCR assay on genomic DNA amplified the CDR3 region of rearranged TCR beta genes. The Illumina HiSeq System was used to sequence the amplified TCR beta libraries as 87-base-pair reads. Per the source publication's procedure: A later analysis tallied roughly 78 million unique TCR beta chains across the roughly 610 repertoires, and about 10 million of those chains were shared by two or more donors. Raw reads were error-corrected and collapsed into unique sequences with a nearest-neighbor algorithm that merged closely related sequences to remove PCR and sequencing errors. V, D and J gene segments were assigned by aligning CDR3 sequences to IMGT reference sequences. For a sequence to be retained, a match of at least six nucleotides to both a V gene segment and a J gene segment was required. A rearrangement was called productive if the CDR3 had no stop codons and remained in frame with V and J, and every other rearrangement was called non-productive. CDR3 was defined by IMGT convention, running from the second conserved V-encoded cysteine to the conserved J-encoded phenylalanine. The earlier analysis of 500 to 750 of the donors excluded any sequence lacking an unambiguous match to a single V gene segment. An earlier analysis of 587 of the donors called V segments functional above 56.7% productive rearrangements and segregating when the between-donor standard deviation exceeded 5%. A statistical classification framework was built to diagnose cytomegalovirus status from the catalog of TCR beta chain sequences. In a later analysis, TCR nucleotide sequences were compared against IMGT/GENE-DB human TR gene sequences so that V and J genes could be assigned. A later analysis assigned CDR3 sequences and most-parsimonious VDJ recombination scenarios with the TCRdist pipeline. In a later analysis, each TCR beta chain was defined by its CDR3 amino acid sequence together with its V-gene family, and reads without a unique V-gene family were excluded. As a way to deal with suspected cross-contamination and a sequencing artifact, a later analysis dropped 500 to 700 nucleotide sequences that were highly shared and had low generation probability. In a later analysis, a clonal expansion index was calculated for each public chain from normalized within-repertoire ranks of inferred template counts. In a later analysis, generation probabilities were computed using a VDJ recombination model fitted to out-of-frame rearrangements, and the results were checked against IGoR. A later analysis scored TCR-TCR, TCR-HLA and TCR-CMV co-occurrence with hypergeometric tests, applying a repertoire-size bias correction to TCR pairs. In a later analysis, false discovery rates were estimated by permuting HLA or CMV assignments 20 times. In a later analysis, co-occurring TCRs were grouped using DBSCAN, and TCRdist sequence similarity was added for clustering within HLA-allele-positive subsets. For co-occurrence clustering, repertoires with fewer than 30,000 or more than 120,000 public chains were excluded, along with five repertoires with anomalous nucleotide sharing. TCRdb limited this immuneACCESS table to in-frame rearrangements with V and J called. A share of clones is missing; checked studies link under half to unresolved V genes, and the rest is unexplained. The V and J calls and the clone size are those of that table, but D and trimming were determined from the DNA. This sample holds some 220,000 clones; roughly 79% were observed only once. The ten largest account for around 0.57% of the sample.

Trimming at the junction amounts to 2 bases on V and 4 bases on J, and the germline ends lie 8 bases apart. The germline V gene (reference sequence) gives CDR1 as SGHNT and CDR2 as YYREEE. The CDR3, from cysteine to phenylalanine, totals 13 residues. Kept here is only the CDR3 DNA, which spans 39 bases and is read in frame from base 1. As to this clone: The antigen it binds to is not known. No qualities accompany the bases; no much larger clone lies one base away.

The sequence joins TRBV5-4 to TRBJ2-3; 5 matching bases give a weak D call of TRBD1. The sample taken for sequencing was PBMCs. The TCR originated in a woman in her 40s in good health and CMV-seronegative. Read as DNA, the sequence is TGTGCCAGCAGCTTTACAGGTTCAGATACGCAGTATTTT. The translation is CASSFTGSDTQYF.